The 11 T cell receptor beta chains below were found in one sample sequenced in a study of Graves' ophthalmopathy and Graves' hyperthyroidism (dated by TCRdb to the late 2010s). The sequencing machine was an Illumina HiSeq 2000. For repertoire sequencing, TCR beta CDR3 regions were amplified from RNA transcripts. HTBI primers and the Qiagen OneStep RT-PCR kit were used in a first-round RT-PCR, which was followed by a second-round multiplex PCR, size selection and purification. The raw public reads went through TCRdb reprocessing: fastp at Q25, MiXCR clone calling, in-frame beta chains kept. Merged by CDR3 protein, the rows form single entries marked with the most common genes and DNA. The sample table shows 170,000 or so distinct CDR3 sequences, and roughly two fifths are seen once. Approximately 8.9% of the sample goes to the ten largest clones. Sequencing input: peripheral blood. The receptor set was obtained from a man aged 30 to 45 with Graves' ophthalmopathy. Donor details come from another sample of the same person, matched by shared clones.

V gene TRBV27 combines with J gene TRBJ1-2; D call uncertain. V was trimmed by 2 bases and J by 8 bases, leaving 18 bases between them. The CDR3 length is 15 residues. CDR1 MNHEY and CDR2 SMNVEV come from the germline V gene (reference sequence). The CDR3 sequence: CASSLASGSAGGYTF. The CDR3 coding sequence is TGTGCCAGCAGTTTAGCGTCGGGTAGCGCTGGAGGCTACACCTTC.

This clonotype showed up just once. The chain is built from TRBV12-3 or TRBV12-4 and TRBJ2-7, with TRBD2 matching over 16 bases. The length of the CDR3 is 18 residues. V dropped 1 base and J dropped 5; count of bases not matched to a gene: 8. CDR3 protein: CASSLVSGLAGGMNEQYF. CDR3 bases: TGTGCCAGCAGTTTAGTGTCGGGACTAGCGGGAGGGATGAACGAGCAGTACTTC.

The CDR3 is CASSPEWANEAFF. DNA of the CDR3: TGTGCCAGCAGCCCCGAGTGGGCTAATGAAGCTTTCTTT. This rearrangement joins TRBV7-8 to TRBJ1-1; D gene uncertain. The V gene's germline CDR1 is SGHVS and CDR2 FQNEAQ. CDR3 length equals 13 residues. Trimming cost V 5 bases and J 7 bases, with 14 bases left between them.

This clonotype was counted at least ten times. The gene calls are TRBV12-3 or TRBV12-4 and TRBJ2-3; D is uncertain. The CDR3 runs to 12 residues. V was shortened by 6 bases and J by 6 bases, with 10 bases between the two germline ends. The CDR3 is CASRDLADTQYF. CDR3 nucleotide sequence: TGTGCCAGCAGAGACCTGGCGGATACGCAGTATTTT.

The gene calls are TRBV6-5 and TRBJ1-5; D might be TRBD1 (6 bases). The V gene's germline CDR1 is MNHEY and CDR2 SVGAGI. The germline V and J ends were trimmed by 4 bases and 1 base, with 11 bases remaining between them. This CDR3 has 15 amino acids. The CDR3 here is CASSFHRDSNQPQHF. As DNA, the CDR3 is TGTGCCAGCAGTTTCCACAGGGACAGCAATCAGCCCCAGCATTTT.

The chain couples TRBV20-1 to TRBJ1-2; no definite D call. Germline V lookup: CDR1 DFQATT, CDR2 SNEGSKA (reference sequence). The CDR3 sequence is 14 residues long. CDR3 nucleotide sequence: TGCAGCGCCTATACATCCCAGAGGAACTATGGCTACACCTTC. It is translated as CSAYTSQRNYGYTF.

The chain joins TRBV19 to TRBJ1-1; a possible D gene is TRBD1 (5 bases). The V and J ends lost 4 bases and 7 bases respectively, with 13 bases between them. Germline CDR1 LNHDA, CDR2 SQIVND (reference sequence). The CDR3 has 13 residues. The CDR3 loop reads CASSTQGLREAFF. For the CDR3, the DNA is TGTGCCAGTAGTACTCAGGGATTGCGTGAAGCTTTCTTT.

This clonotype was recorded at least ten times. The CDR3 protein is CASSADRDYGYTF. CDR3 DNA: TGTGCCAGCAGCGCCGACAGGGACTATGGCTACACCTTC. This rearrangement joins TRBV13 to TRBJ1-2, with TRBD1 matching 7 bases. The CDR3 runs 13 residues. CDR1 and CDR2 from the germline V gene are PRHDT and FYEKMQ (reference sequence). The V gene end was trimmed by 5 bases and the J gene end by 3 bases; junction bases not matched to a gene: 3. Together with reference TRBV13 and TRBJ1-2, the CDR3 gives the full variable domain: AAGVIQSPRHLIKEKRETATLKCYPIPRHDTVYWYQQGPGQDPQFLISFYEKMQSDKGSIPDRFSAQQFSDYHSELNMSSLELGDSALYFCASSADRDYGYTFGSGTRLTVV.

This clonotype was observed at least ten times. The chain recombines TRBV28 with TRBJ1-2; D uncertain. Trimming pared 1 base from V and 0 bases from J, leaving 3 bases between. Germline V gives CDR1 MDHEN, CDR2 SYDVKM. CDR3 length equals 13 residues. Here the CDR3 reads CASSLSANYGYTF. In DNA, the CDR3 is TGTGCCAGCAGTTTATCGGCTAACTATGGCTACACCTTC.

The CDR3, as DNA: TGTGCCAGCAGTTTAGTAGCCCTGAAGGTTGAAGCTTTCTTT. Amino acid sequence: CASSLVALKVEAFF. V is TRBV12-3 or TRBV12-4 and J is TRBJ1-1; D gene uncertain. The CDR3 extends over 14 amino acids. Between the trimmed V and J ends, which lost 1 base and 7 bases, there was a span of 13 bases.

This clonotype was recorded once. The chain combines TRBV12-3 or TRBV12-4 with TRBJ2-2; D not resolved. CDR3 length equals 12 residues. With 6 bases removed from V and 7 bases from J, the gap between germline ends came to 9 bases. CDR3 DNA sequence: TGTGCCAGCAGCAAAGGCTACGGGGAGCTGTTTTTT. Its translation: CASSKGYGELFF.